This entry is about one T cell receptor (beta chain). Germline V gives CDR1 SGHTA, CDR2 FQGNSA. The CDR3 length is 14 residues. Each CDR3 protein gets one entry in TCRdb, which reprocessed the 5' RACE reads and gives no DNA. The sample has about 450,000 distinct CDR3 sequences. This specimen belongs to a study of monozygotic twins with inflammatory bowel disease. Sequenced sample: blood. The chain combines TRBV7-2 with TRBJ2-5; without DNA, the TCRdb call of TRBD2 cannot be checked. The clonotype comes from a human donor with ulcerative colitis or Crohn's disease, or a healthy co-twin of an affected twin (not recorded which). CDR3 sequence reads: CASSSGLAIETQYF.